Listed below are T cell receptor beta chains from one sample, sequenced in a study of blood T cell repertoires in COVID-19. Clones were read by immunoSEQ multiplex PCR, and TCRdb kept only the in-frame ones, dropping some. There are 75,000 to 90,000 clones in the sample; around 90% occur only once, and roughly 6.1% lies in the top ten. Source material: peripheral blood. The receptors shown here come from a human donor in a cohort sampled during active COVID-19. Each CDR3 is given without its conserved first and last residue. Fields, in order: J gene, V gene, CDR3 protein.

TRBJ1-1 TRBV12-5 ASARTGRTEAF
TRBJ2-2 TRBV25-1 ASSEYDGGPNTGELF
TRBJ1-2 TRBV7-2 ASSPTRTGMDMNGYT
TRBJ2-7 TRBV5-1 ASRSPGTGPGYEQY
TRBJ2-3 TRBV5-1 ASSIGTGVADTQY
TRBJ2-7 TRBV27 ASSWTGHSYEQY
TRBJ1-3 TRBV5-4 ASSEYRGSGNTIY
TRBJ2-1 TRBV4-1 ASSQDSGGASYNEQF
TRBJ2-3 TRBV6-5 ASSTGTVYPDTQY
TRBJ2-3 TRBV7-8 ASTNTGATDTQY
TRBJ2-7 TRBV6-2/TRBV6-3 ASSYAGFSYEQY